This T cell receptor (beta chain) was observed in a study of OX40 agonist ivuxolimab in advanced cancers. Overall study context: Six ivuxolimab dose levels, 0.01 to 10 mg/kg, were given intravenously every 2 weeks.

TCRdb's copy holds only in-frame clones and misses some; the assay was immunoSEQ multiplex PCR. The sample has over 55,000 clones, roughly nine tenths seen once; the top ten hold more than 13%. For this clone: The antigen is not known.

Findings of the study overall: With doses of 0.1 to 3.0 mg/kg, CD4+ and CD8+ blood T cells had undergone clonal expansion by week 6.

The CDR3 length is 20 residues. CDR1 KGHSH and CDR2 LQKENI come from the germline V gene. The trim removed 0 bases at V and 3 bases at J, leaving 17 bases unmatched. This specimen consisted of CD4+ or CD8+ T cells sorted from blood, obtained in a trial of the OX40 agonist ivuxolimab. This chain uses TRBV18 with TRBJ2-3; TRBD2 matches at 8 bases. The clonotype originates from an adult with an advanced solid tumor such as melanoma, head and neck, liver or kidney cancer. CDR3 region: CASSPPKGIASGSKTDTQYF. In DNA, the CDR3 is TGTGCCAGCTCACCACCGAAGGGAATCGCGAGCGGGAGTAAGACAGATACGCAGTATTTT.